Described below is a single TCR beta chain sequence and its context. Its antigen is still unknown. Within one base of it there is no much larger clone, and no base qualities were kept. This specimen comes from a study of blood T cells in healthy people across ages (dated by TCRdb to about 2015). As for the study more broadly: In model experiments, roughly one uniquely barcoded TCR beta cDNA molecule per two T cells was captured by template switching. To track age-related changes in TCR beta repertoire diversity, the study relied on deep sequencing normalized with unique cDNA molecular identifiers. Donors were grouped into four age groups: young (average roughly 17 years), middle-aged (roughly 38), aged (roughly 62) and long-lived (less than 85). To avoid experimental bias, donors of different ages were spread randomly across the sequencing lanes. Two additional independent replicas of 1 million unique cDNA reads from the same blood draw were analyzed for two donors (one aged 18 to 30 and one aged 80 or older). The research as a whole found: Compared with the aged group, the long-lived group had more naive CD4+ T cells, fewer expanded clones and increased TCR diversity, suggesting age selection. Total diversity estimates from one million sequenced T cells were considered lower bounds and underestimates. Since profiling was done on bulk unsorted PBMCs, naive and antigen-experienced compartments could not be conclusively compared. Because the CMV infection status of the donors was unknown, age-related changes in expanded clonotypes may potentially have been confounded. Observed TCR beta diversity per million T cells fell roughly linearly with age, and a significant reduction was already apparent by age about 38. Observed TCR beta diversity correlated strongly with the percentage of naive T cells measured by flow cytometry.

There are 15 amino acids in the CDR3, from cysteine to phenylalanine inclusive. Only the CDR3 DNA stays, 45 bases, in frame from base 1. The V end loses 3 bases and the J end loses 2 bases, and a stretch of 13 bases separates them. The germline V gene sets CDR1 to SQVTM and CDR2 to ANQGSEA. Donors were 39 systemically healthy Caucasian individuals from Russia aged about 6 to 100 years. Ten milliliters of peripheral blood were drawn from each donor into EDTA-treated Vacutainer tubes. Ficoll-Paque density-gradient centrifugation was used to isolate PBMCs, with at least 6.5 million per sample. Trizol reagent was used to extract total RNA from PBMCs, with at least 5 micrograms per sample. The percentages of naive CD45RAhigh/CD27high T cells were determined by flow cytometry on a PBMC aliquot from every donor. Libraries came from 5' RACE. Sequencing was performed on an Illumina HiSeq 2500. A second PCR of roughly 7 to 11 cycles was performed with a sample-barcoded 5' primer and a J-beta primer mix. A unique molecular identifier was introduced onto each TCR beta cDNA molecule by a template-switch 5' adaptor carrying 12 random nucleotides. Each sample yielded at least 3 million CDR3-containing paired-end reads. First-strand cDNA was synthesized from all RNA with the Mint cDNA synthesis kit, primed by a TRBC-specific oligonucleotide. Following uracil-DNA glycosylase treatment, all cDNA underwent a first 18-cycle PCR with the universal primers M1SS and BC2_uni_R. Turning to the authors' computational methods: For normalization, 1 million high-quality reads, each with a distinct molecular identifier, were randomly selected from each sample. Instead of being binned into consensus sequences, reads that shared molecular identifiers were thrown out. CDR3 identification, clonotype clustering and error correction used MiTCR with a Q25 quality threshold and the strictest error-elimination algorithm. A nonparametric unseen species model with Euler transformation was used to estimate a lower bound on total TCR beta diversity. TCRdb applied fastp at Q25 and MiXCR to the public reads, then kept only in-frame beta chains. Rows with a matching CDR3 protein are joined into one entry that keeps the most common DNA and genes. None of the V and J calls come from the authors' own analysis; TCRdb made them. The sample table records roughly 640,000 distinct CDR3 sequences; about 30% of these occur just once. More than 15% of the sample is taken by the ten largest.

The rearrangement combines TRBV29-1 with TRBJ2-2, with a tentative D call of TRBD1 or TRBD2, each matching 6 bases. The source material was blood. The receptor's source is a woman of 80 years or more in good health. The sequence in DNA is TGCAGCGTTGACCGACTAGGGGGAAACACCGGGGAGCTGTTTTTT. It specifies CSVDRLGGNTGELFF.